The present TCR beta chain was sequenced within a study of brain metastases from non-small cell lung cancer. Clones were read by immunoSEQ multiplex PCR, and TCRdb kept only the in-frame ones, dropping some. The sample gives about 6,000 clones, about four fifths of which show up once; more than 6.5% is in the top ten. To note about this clone: Its antigen is undetermined.

Regarding the study as a whole: TCR repertoires overlapped largely between brain metastases and matched primaries.

The V gene lost 0 bases and the J gene lost 13 bases, with 18 bases spanning the gap. The CDR3 spans 14 residues. CDR1 LGHDT and CDR2 YNNKEL come from the germline V gene (reference sequence). The sequenced sample consisted of primary lung tumor tissue. The clonotype was recovered from a donor at least 40 years old with non-small cell lung cancer. V and J are TRBV3-1 (or the pseudogene TRBV3-2) and TRBJ1-2; D remains ambiguous. The CDR3 loop reads CASSQDSQAPVSTF. In DNA, the CDR3 is TGTGCCAGCAGCCAAGATTCTCAGGCCCCCGTGAGCACCTTC.